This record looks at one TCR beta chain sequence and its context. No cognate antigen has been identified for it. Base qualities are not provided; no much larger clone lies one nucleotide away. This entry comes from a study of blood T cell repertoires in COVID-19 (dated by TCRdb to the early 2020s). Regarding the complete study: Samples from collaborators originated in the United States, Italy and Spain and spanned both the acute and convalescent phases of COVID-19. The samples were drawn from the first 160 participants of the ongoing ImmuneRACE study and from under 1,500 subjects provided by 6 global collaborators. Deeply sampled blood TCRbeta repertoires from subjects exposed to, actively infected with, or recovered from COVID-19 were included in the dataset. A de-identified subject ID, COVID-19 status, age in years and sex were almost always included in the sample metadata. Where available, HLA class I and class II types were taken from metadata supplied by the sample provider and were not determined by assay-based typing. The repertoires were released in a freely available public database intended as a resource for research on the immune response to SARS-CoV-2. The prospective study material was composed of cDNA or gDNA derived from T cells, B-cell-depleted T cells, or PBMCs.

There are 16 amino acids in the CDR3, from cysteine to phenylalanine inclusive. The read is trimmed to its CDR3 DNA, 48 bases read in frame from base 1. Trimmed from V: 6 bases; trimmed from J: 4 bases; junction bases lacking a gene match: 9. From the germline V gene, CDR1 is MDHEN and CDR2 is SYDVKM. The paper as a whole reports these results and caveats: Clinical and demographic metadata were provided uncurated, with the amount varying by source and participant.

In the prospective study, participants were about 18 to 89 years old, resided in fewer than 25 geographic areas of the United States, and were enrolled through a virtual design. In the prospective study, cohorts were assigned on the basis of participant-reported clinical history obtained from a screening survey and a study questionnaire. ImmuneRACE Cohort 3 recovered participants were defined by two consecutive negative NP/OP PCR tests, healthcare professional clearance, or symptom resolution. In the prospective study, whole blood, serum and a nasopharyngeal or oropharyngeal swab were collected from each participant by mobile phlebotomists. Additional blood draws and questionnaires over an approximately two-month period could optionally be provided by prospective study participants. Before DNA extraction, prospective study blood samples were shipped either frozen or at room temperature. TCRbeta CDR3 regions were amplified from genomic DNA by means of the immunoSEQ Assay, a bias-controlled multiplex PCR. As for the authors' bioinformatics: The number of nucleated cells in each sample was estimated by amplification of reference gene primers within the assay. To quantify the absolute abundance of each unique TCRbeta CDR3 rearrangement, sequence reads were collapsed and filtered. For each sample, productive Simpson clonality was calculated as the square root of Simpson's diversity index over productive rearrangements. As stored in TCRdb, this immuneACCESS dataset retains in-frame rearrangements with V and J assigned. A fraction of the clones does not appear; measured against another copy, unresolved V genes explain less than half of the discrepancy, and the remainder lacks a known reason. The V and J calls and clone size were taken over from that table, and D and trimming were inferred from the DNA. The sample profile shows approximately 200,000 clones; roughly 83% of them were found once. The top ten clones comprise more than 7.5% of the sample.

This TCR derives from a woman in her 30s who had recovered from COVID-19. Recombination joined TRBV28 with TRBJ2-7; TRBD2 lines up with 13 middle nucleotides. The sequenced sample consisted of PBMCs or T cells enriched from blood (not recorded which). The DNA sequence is TGTGCCAGCAGCACAGGACTAGCGGGAGTGTTATACGAGCAGTACTTC. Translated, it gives CASSTGLAGVLYEQYF.